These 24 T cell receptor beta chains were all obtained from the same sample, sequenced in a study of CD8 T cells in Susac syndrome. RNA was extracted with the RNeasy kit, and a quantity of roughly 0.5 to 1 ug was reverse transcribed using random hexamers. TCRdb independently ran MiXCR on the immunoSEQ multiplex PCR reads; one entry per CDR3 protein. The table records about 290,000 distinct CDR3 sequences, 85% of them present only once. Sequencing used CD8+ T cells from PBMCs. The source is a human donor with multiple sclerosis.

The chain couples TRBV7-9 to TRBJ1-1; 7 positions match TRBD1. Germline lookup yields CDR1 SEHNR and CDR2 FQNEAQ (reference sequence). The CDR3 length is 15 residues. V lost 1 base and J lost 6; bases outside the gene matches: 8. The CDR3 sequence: CASSLVGRGISEAFF. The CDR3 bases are TGTGCCAGCAGCTTAGTCGGCAGGGGGATTTCTGAAGCTTTCTTT.

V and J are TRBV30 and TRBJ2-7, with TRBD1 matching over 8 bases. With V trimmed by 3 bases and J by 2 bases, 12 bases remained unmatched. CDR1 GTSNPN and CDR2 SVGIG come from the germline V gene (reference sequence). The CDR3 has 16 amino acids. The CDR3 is CAWSDSDRGSPYEQYF. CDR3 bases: TGTGCCTGGAGCGACTCCGACAGGGGATCCCCCTACGAGCAGTACTTC. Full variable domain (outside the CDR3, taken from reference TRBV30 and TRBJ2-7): SQTIHQWPATLVQPVGSPLSLECTVEGTSNPNLYWYRQAAGRGLQLLFYSVGIGQISSEVPQNLSASRPQDRQFILSSKKLLLSDSGFYLCAWSDSDRGSPYEQYFGPGTRLTVT.

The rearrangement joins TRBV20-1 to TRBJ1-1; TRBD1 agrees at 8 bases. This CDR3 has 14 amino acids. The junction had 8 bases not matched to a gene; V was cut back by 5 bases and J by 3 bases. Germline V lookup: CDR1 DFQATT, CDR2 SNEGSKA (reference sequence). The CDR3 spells CSASDRAVDTEAFF. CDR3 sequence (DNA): TGCAGTGCTTCGGACAGGGCGGTCGACACTGAAGCTTTCTTT.

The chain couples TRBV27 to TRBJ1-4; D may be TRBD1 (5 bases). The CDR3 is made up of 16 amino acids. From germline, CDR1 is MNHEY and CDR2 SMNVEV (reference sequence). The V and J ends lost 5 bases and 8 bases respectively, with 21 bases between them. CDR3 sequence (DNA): TGTGCCAGCAGTCGAAAGACAGCCGAGATCGTGGAAAAACTGTTTTTT. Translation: CASSRKTAEIVEKLFF.

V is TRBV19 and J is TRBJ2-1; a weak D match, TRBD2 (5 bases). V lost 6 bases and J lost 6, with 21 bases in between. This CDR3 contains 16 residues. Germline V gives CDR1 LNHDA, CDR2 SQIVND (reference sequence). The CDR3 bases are TGTGCCAGTAGCCTGGCGGGTGTGGGAACCCTCAATGAGCAGTTCTTC. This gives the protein CASSLAGVGTLNEQFF.

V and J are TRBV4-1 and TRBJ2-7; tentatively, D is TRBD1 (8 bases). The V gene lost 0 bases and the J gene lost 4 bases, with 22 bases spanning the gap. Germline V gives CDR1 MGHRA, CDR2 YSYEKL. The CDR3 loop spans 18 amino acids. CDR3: CASSQDRTDREGGYEQYF. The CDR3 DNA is TGCGCCAGCAGCCAAGATCGAACGGACAGGGAGGGTGGGTACGAGCAGTACTTC.

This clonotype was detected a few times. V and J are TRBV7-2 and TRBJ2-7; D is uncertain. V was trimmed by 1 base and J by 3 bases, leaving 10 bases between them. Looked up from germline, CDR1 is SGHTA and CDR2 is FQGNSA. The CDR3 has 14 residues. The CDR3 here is CASSLDYVSYEQYF. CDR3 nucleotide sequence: TGTGCCAGCAGCTTAGACTACGTCAGCTACGAGCAGTACTTC.

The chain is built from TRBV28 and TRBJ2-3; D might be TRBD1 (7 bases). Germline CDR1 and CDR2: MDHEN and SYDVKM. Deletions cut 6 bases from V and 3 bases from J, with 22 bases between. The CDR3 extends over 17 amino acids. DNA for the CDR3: TGTGCCAGCAGCCTCCAGACAGGGAGGATCGGGACAGATACGCAGTATTTT. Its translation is CASSLQTGRIGTDTQYF.

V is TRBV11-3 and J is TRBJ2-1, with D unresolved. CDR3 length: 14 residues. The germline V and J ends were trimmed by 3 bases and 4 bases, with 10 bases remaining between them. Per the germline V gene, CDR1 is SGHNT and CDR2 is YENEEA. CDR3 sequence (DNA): TGTGCCAGCAGCTTCCGCGACGGGTACAATGAGCAGTTCTTC. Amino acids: CASSFRDGYNEQFF.

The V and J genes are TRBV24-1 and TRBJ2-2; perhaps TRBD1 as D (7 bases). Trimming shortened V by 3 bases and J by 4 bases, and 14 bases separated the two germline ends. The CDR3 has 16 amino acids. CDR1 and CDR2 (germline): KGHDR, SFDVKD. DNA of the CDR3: TGTGCCACCAGTGATAATGACAGGGAGGTCACCGGGGAGCTGTTTTTT. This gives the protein CATSDNDREVTGELFF.

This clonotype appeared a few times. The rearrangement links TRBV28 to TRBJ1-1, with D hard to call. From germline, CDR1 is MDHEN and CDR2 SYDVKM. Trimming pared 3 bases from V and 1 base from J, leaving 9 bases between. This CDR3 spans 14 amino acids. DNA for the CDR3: TGTGCCAGCAGTTTCGGTGGGAGGAACACTGAAGCTTTCTTT. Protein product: CASSFGGRNTEAFF.

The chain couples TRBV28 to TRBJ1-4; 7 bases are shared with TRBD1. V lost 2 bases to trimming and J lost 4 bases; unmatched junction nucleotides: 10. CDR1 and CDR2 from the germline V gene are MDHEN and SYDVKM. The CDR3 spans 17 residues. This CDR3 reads CASSLQSRQGGNEKLFF. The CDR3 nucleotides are TGTGCCAGCAGTTTACAGTCCCGACAGGGAGGTAATGAAAAACTGTTTTTT.

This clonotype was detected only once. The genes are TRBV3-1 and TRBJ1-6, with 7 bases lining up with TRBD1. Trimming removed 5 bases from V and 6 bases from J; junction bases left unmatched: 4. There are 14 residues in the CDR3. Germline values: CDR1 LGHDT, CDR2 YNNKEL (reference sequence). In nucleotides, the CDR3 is TGTGCCAGCAGCACGGGACAGAGTAATTCACCCCTCCACTTT. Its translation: CASSTGQSNSPLHF.

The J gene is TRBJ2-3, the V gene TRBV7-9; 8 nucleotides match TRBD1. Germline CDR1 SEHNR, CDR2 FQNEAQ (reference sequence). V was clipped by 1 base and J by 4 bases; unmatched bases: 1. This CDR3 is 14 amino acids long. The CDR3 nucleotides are TGTGCCAGCAGCTTAGTGACAGGGGCAGATACGCAGTATTTT. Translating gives CASSLVTGADTQYF.

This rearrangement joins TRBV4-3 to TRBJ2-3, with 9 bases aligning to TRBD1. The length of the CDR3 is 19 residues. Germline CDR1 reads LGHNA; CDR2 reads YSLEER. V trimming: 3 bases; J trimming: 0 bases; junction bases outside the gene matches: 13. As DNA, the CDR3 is TGCGCCAGCAGCCATGACCGGGACAGGGCCCCTTCTAGCACAGATACGCAGTATTTT. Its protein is CASSHDRDRAPSSTDTQYF.

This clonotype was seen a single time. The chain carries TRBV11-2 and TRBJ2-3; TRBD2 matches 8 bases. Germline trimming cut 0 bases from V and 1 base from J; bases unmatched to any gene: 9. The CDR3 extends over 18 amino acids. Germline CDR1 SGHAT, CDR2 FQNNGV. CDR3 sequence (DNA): TGTGCCAGCAGCTTAGAGGCATGGACTAGCCGAGGCACAGATACGCAGTATTTT. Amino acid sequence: CASSLEAWTSRGTDTQYF.

The CDR3 here is CASSPLRSGSSYEQYF. DNA for the CDR3: TGTGCCAGCAGTCCCCTAAGGAGCGGGAGTTCCTACGAGCAGTACTTC. The chain employs TRBV27 and TRBJ2-7; 8 bases line up with TRBD2. Germline loops: CDR1 MNHEY, CDR2 SMNVEV (reference sequence). The CDR3 covers 16 residues. The junction had 10 bases not matched to a gene; V was cut back by 5 bases and J by 1 base.

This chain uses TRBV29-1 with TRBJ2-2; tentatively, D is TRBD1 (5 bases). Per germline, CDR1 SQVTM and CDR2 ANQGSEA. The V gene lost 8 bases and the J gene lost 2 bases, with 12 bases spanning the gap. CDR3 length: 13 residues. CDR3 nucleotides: TGCAGCTCCTTAGGGGCTAACACCGGGGAGCTGTTTTTT. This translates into CSSLGANTGELFF.

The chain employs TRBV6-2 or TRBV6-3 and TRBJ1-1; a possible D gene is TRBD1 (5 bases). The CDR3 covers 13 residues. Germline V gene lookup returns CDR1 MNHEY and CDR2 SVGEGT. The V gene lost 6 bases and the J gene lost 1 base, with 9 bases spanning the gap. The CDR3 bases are TGTGCCAGCAGGGCCGACAGGAACACTGAAGCTTTCTTT. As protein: CASRADRNTEAFF.

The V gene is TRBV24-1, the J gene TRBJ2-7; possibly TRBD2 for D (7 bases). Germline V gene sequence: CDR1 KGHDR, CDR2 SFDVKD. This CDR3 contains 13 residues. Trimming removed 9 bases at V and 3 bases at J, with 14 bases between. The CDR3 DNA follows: TGTGCCACCCGGGGGGCGCGGGACTACGAGCAGTACTTC. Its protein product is CATRGARDYEQYF.

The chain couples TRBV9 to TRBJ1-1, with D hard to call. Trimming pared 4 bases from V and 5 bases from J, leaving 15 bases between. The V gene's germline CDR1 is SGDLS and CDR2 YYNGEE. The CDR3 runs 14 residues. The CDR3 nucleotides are TGTGCCAGCAGCTCTATGCCGTTTGCGACTGAAGCTTTCTTT. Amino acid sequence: CASSSMPFATEAFF.

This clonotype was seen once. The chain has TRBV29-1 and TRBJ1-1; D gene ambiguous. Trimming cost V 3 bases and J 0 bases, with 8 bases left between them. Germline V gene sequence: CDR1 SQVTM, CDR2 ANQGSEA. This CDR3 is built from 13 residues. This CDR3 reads CSVDDALNTEAFF. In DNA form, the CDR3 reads TGCAGCGTTGACGACGCCCTGAACACTGAAGCTTTCTTT.

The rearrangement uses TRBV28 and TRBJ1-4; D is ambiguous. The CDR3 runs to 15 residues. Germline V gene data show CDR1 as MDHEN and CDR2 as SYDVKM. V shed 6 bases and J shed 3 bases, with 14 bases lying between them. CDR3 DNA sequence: TGTGCCAGCAGCCCCATGCGCGGGTCTAATGAAAAACTGTTTTTT. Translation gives CASSPMRGSNEKLFF.

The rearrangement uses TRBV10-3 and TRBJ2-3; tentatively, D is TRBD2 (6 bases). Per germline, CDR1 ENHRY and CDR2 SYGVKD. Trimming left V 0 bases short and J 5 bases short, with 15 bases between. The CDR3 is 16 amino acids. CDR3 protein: CAISESIYGRGDTQYF. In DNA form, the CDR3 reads TGTGCCATCAGTGAGTCGATCTACGGGCGGGGAGATACGCAGTATTTT.